The next 3 T cell receptor beta chains were all read from a single sample in a study of glioma-infiltrating T cells. The iRepertoire nested amplicon-rescue multiplex PCR amplified TCR alpha and beta CDR3s from RNA. TCRdb passed the multiplex PCR reads through MiXCR, listing each CDR3 protein once. The table shows approximately 400,000 distinct CDR3 sequences, with roughly two fifths occurring only once. Sequencing used glioma tissue, nonneoplastic brain tissue, or PBMCs (not recorded which). Every receptor here comes from a human donor with low-grade glioma or glioblastoma, undergoing nonglioma brain surgery, or in good health (not recorded which).

The rearrangement joins TRBV28 to TRBJ2-3; 15 bases are shared with TRBD2. The CDR3 sequence is 20 residues long. Germline V gene data show CDR1 as MDHEN and CDR2 as SYDVKM. V shed 7 bases, J shed 0 bases, and the junction held 14 bases outside the gene matches. The CDR3 nucleotides are TGTGCCAGCAACGAGCGGACTAGCGGGAGGGACTGGACTAGCACAGATACGCAGTATTTT. Residues: CASNERTSGRDWTSTDTQYF.

This clonotype has ten or more counts. The chain has TRBV6-1 and TRBJ1-6; 7 bases align to TRBD1. With 6 bases clipped from V and 6 bases from J, the junction kept 11 bases outside the gene matches. There are 16 residues in the CDR3. From germline, CDR1 is MNHNS and CDR2 SASEGT. CDR3 in amino acids: CASRSGTDKRNSPLHF. The CDR3 DNA reads TGTGCCAGCAGGTCCGGGACAGATAAGCGTAATTCACCCCTCCACTTT.

V and J are TRBV12-3 or TRBV12-4 and TRBJ1-1; no definite D call. The CDR3 spans 14 residues. Trimming cost V 11 bases and J 0 bases, with 16 bases left between them. The CDR3 DNA reads as TGTGCCGGTACACCTGGTCCCATGAACACTGAAGCTTTCTTT. Residues: CAGTPGPMNTEAFF.